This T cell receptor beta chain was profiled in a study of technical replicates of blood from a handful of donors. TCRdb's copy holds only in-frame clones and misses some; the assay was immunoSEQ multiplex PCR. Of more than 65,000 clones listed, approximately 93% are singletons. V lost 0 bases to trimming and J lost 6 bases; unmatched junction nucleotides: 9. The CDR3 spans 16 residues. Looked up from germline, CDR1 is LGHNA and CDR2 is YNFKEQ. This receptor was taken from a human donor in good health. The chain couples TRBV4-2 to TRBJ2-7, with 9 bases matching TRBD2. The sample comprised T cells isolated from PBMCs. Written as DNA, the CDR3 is TGTGCCAGCAGCCAAGAGGCGGGACTAGCCCCCCTCGAGCAGTACTTC. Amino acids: CASSQEAGLAPLEQYF.